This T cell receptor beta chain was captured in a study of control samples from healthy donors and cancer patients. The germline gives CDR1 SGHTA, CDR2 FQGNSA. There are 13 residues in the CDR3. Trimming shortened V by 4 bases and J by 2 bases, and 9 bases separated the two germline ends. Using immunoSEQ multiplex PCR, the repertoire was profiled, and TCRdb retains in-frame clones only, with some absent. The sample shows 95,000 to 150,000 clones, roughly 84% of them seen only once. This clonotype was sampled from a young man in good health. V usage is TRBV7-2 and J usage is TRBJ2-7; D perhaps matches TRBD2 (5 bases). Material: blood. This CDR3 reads CASSSGLTYEQYF. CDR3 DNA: TGTGCCAGCAGCTCTGGACTTACCTACGAGCAGTACTTC. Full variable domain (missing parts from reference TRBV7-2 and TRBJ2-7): GAGVSQSPSNKVTEKGKDVELRCDPISGHTALYWYRQSLGQGLEFLIYFQGNSAPDKSGLPSDRFSAERTGGSVSTLTIQRTQQEDSAVYLCASSSGLTYEQYFGPGTRLTVT.